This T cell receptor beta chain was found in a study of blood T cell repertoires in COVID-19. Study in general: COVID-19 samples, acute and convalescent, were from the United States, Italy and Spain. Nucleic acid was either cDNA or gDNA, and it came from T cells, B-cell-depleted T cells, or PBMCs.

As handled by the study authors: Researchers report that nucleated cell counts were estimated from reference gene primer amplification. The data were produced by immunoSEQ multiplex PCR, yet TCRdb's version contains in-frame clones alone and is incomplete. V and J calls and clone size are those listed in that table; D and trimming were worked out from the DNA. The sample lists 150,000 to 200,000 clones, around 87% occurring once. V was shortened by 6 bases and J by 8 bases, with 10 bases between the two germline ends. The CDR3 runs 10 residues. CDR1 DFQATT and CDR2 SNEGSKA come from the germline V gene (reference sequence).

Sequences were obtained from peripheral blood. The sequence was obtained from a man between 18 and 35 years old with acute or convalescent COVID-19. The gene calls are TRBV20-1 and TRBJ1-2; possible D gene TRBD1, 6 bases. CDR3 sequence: CSAAGGGYTF. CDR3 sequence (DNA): TGCAGTGCCGCGGGGGGCGGCTACACCTTC.